This T cell receptor beta chain was captured by sequencing in a study of Ad26.COV2.S vaccination and SARS-CoV-2 variants. Overall study findings and caveats: Recipients of either vaccine or placebo displayed similar breadth of non-spike TCRs. The TCR breadth and depth analyses may have understated or missed part of the total T cell responses.

Germline V gene sequence: CDR1 LGHNA, CDR2 YSLEER. The ends were cut back, 0 bases at V and 4 bases at J, with 13 bases in the middle. This CDR3 comprises 15 residues. The protocol was immunoSEQ multiplex PCR, while the TCRdb copy is restricted to in-frame clones and leaves out a portion. The table records hundreds of thousands of clones, about 88% of them present only once. Specified treatment: around 19 received Ad26.COV2.S at low or high dose, single or two shots; 5 received placebo; per-sample allocation not given. All samples were drawn on day 63, counting from the first vaccine or placebo injection. Cohort 1b enrolled adults aged 18-55 years in Boston. Comments on this clone: What it recognizes is unknown.

The sequences come from peripheral blood, collected in a trial of Ad26.COV2.S vaccine versus placebo. The chain links TRBV4-3 to TRBJ2-7, with D maybe TRBD1 (6 bases). The sequence derives from a person between 18 and 60 years old who received the Ad26.COV2.S COVID-19 vaccine or a placebo. CDR3 bases: TGCGCCAGCAGCCAAGAGGTGGACAGAAGATACGAGCAGTACTTC. It yields the protein CASSQEVDRRYEQYF.